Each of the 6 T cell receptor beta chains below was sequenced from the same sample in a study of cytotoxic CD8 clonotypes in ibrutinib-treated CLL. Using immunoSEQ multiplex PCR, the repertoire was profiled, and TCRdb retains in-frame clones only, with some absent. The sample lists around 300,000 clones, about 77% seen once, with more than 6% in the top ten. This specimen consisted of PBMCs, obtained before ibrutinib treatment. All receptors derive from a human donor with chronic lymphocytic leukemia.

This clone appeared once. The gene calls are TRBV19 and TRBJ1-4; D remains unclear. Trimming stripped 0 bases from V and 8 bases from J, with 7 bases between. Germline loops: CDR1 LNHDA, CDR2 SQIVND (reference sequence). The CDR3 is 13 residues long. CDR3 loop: CASSIDDNEKLFF. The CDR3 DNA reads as TGTGCCAGTAGTATAGACGACAACGAAAAACTGTTTTTT.

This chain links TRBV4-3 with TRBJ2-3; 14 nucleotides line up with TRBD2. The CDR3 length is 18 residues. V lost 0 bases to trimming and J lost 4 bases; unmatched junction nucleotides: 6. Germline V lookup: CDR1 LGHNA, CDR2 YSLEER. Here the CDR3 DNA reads TGCGCCAGCAGCCAAGAGACAAGACTAGCGGGAGGGTCAGATACGCAGTATTTT. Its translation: CASSQETRLAGGSDTQYF.

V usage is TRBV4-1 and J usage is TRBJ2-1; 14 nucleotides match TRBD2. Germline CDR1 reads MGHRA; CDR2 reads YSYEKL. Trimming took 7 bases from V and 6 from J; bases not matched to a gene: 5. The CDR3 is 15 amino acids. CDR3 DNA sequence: TGCGCCAGCATCTCCGGGACTAGCGGGAGCAATGAGCAGTTCTTC. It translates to CASISGTSGSNEQFF.

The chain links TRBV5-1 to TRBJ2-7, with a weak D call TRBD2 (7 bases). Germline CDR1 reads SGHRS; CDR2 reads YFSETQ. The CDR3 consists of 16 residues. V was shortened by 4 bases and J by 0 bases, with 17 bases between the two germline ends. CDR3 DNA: TGCGCCAGCAGCCTGGCGGGGGCACCGAGCTCCTACGAGCAGTACTTC. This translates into CASSLAGAPSSYEQYF.

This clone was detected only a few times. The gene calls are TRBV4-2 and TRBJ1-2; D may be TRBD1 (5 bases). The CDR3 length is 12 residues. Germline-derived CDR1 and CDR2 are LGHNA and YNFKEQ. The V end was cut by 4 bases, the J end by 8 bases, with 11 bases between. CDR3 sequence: CASSRGTEGYTF. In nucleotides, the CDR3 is TGTGCCAGCAGCCGAGGGACGGAGGGCTACACCTTC.

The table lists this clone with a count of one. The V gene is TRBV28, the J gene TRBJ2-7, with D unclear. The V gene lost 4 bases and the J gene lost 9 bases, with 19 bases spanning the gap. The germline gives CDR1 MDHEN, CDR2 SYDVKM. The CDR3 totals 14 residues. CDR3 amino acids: CASSSPLRPSRQYF. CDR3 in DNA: TGTGCCAGCAGTTCCCCATTGAGACCTTCGCGGCAGTACTTC.